The entry below gives a single T cell receptor (beta chain) sequence along with its context. Authors' analysis steps: Amplifying reference gene primers gave estimates of nucleated cell counts. The table came from immunoSEQ multiplex PCR; TCRdb's copy has only in-frame clones and leaves some out. V and J calls and clone size are those listed in that table; D and trimming were worked out from the DNA. Here the sample spans under 300,000 clones, about four fifths being singletons. This CDR3 comprises 13 residues. The ends lost 1 base at V and 9 bases at J; junction bases unmatched: 6. CDR1 and CDR2 (germline): SGHDT, YYEEEE. This specimen belongs to a study of blood T cell repertoires in COVID-19. Overall study context: The cDNA or gDNA used as material had been derived from T cells, B-cell-depleted T cells, or PBMCs.

The rearrangement joins TRBV5-6 to TRBJ1-1; 7 nucleotides align to TRBD1. Sequenced material: peripheral blood. This clonotype was sampled from a man aged 25 to 40 who had recovered from COVID-19. The CDR3, as DNA: TGTGCCAGCAGCTTGAACCGGGACAGTCAAGCTTTCTTT. As protein: CASSLNRDSQAFF.